Listed below are T cell receptor beta chains from one sample, sequenced in a study of blood T cells in healthy people across ages. TCRdb reanalysed the 5' RACE reads using MiXCR and keeps one entry per CDR3 protein. The table lists approximately 1,000,000 distinct CDR3 sequences, 40% to 55% of them singletons. The sequenced material came from blood. The receptors derive from a woman in her sixties in good health. CDR3s include the opening cysteine and the closing phenylalanine or tryptophan. A D gene is named only where the DNA matches it firmly. Clone size is stated in some rows and not others, as once, few, many or a class when expanded.

>TRBV3-1|-|-|TRBJ2-6
CTSSQVRVGANVLTF
TGTACCAGCAGCCAAGTCCGGGTTGGGGCCAACGTCCTGACTTTC
>TRBV20-1|-|TRBD1|TRBJ2-1
CSASDRGGYNEQFF
TGCAGTGCTAGCGACAGGGGGGGGTACAATGAGCAGTTCTTC
>TRBV24-1|-|TRBD1|TRBJ2-5
CATTEGAGETQYF
TGTGCCACCACTGAGGGGGCAGGGGAGACCCAGTACTTC
>TRBV5-5|few|-|TRBJ2-1
CASSLSGTSNEQFF
TGTGCCAGCAGCCTTAGCGGAACTTCAAATGAGCAGTTCTTC
>TRBV10-3|-|-|TRBJ2-1
CAIREMRTSNEQFF
TGTGCCATCAGAGAAATGAGAACAAGCAATGAGCAGTTCTTC
>TRBV7-2|few|-|TRBJ2-1
CASEPGFGEQFF
TGTGCCAGCGAGCCGGGTTTTGGTGAGCAGTTCTTC
>TRBV9|-|-|TRBJ1-4
CASSVGGAPNEKLFF
TGTGCCAGCAGCGTAGGGGGGGCCCCCAATGAAAAACTGTTTTTT
>TRBV4-1|few|TRBD2|TRBJ2-3
CASSQDLGRGGGAADTQYF
TGCGCCAGCAGCCAAGACCTTGGGCGAGGCGGGGGAGCTGCCGATACGCAGTATTTT
>TRBV20-1|once|TRBD1|TRBJ1-5
CSIKTGTGIQPQHF
TGCAGTATCAAAACCGGGACAGGCATTCAGCCCCAGCATTTT
>TRBV3-1|-|TRBD2|TRBJ2-1
CASSQGRLAGAYEQFF
TGTGCCAGCAGCCAAGGCCGACTAGCGGGAGCCTATGAGCAGTTCTTC
>TRBV6-1|few|-|TRBJ1-1
CASSEVPRGNTEAFF
TGTGCCAGCAGTGAAGTTCCCAGGGGGAACACTGAAGCTTTCTTT
>TRBV7-3|-|TRBD2|TRBJ2-3
CASSLTGGLTDTQYF
TGTGCCAGCAGCTTGACGGGAGGGCTCACAGATACGCAGTATTTT
>TRBV20-1|few|-|TRBJ2-7
CSAVEGFGREQYF
TGCAGTGCCGTGGAGGGGTTCGGTCGCGAGCAGTACTTC
>TRBV28|once|-|TRBJ2-6
CASSVSPGSGANVLTF
TGTGCCAGCAGTGTATCCCCGGGTTCTGGGGCCAACGTCCTGACTTTC
>TRBV6-2/TRBV6-3|-|-|TRBJ2-5
CASTWDNAGRQYF
TGTGCCAGCACTTGGGACAACGCGGGACGGCAGTACTTC
>TRBV6-1|few|-|TRBJ2-7
CASSLVRGASYEQYF
TGTGCCAGCAGTTTAGTAAGGGGGGCCTCCTACGAGCAGTACTTC